The clone carrying this T cell receptor beta chain was seen many times. Its specificity is unknown. Individual cDNA molecules received unique molecular identifiers. A single record per CDR3 protein comes from TCRdb applying MiXCR to the 5' RACE reads. Of 110,000 or so distinct CDR3 sequences in the sample, about 12% were seen once. Germline CDR1 is LGHDT and CDR2 is YNNKEL (reference sequence). This CDR3 has 17 amino acids. V was pared by 0 bases and J by 0 bases, with 14 bases between. This record belongs to a study of early T cells in non-severe SARS-CoV-2 infection. About the research overall: Sequenced material consisted of bulk RNA (from unsorted whole blood), and chains were unpaired. Overall study results and limits: Comparison of clonotypes with VDJdb favored anti-spike CD8 responses while missing private and CD4 specificities.

V usage is TRBV3-1 and J usage is TRBJ1-1; TRBD1 might be the D (5 bases). The clonotype comes from an adult who was a healthcare worker with PCR-confirmed SARS-CoV-2 infection or an uninfected control (not recorded which). The sample consisted of whole blood. CDR3 in amino acids: CASSQEGPSTVNTEAFF. CDR3 coding DNA: TGTGCCAGCAGCCAAGAAGGCCCGTCGACAGTGAACACTGAAGCTTTCTTT.